This T cell receptor beta chain emerged from a study of CDR3 diversity in severe acne. TCRdb reprocessed the PCR reads with MiXCR, giving one entry per CDR3 protein. The table shows about 76,000 distinct CDR3 sequences, with approximately 51% occurring only once. Trimming left V 2 bases short and J 6 bases short, with 23 bases between. CDR3 length equals 16 residues. The germline V gene has CDR1 DFQATT and CDR2 SNEGSKA (reference sequence). The source material was blood. The chain uses TRBV20-1 and TRBJ2-7; possibly TRBD1 or TRBD2 for D (7 bases each). The sequence came from a male donor in good health, without acne. Here the CDR3 reads CSARRPGGTAPSEQYF. The CDR3 nucleotides read TGCAGTGCTAGAAGGCCCGGGGGGACAGCCCCTAGCGAGCAGTACTTC.